This T cell receptor (beta chain) was documented in a study of T cell repertoires in cytomegalovirus infection. General study points: Carriers of CMV and the relevant HLA type were discriminated by public TCR beta frequency.

This CDR3 is 20 amino acids long. TCRdb redid the calling of the reads with MiXCR, one entry per CDR3 protein. This repertoire shows around 180,000 distinct CDR3 sequences, 15% to 20% found once; its top ten account for around 2.7%. With regard to this clonotype: Its target is not known. A much bigger clone sits one base away, suggesting this may be a read error.

This clonotype was sampled from a human donor in good health (CMV status not recorded). Some clones in this sample may be carry-over from other donors' samples. The specimen sequenced was PBMCs. The chain recombines TRBV12-3 or TRBV12-4 with TRBJ1-4, with 12 bases that match TRBD1. The CDR3 protein is CASSLSWDRGRSLANKKLFF. The CDR3 DNA follows: TGTGCCAGCAGTTTAAGTTGGGACAGGGGGCGAAGCTTGGCTAATAAAAAACTGTTTTTT.